What follows is one T cell receptor beta chain and its context. Its antigen remains unidentified. Per the germline V gene, CDR1 is LNHDA and CDR2 is SQIVND (reference sequence). Germline trimming cut 4 bases from V and 0 bases from J; bases unmatched to any gene: 5. This CDR3 contains 16 residues. The data were obtained in a study of beta chain features in type 1 diabetes. On the study more broadly: Age and gender were similar between patients and healthy donors, as were cell yields.

Whole-study findings and limits: Among patients with Type 1 diabetes, TCRB CDR3s were moderately but significantly shorter in every one of the four CD4+ subsets. Patients with type 1 diabetes showed fewer VDJ junction insertions and more deletions.

Expressed TCRB transcripts were sequenced after all isolated RNA was converted to cDNA. Some clones are missing from TCRdb's copy, which holds only in-frame ones; the method was immunoSEQ multiplex PCR. Among 65,000 to 85,000 clones listed, approximately 50% were seen once. The sequence was obtained from a man in his thirties or forties with type 1 diabetes. V is TRBV19 and J is TRBJ2-2; 7 bases agree with TRBD2. Sequences were obtained from central memory CD4+ T cells from blood. CDR3 in amino acids: CASSRGGGPNTGELFF. The CDR3 DNA is TGTGCCAGTAGTAGGGGGGGAGGGCCGAACACCGGGGAGCTGTTTTTT. The full variable domain, with the rest looked up from reference TRBV19 and TRBJ2-2, is DGGITQSPKYLFRKEGQNVTLSCEQNLNHDAMYWYRQDPGQGLRLIYYSQIVNDFQKGDIAEGYSVSREKKESFPLTVTSAQKNPTAFYLCASSRGGGPNTGELFFGEGSRLTVL.